This TCR beta chain was found in a study of T-cell reconstitution after alpha-beta-depleted transplantation in children. Study outcomes and limitations: Alpha-beta T cells present about two months after transplant were reported to originate from several hundred expanded graft clones. A year post-transplant, T-cell counts and diversity derived mostly from newly produced T cells. Where some patients showed high TCRbeta diversity at day 60, it came from recipient T cells and thymic progenitors that had survived.

Molecular barcoding with unique molecular identifiers was used for the TCRbeta library. TCRdb reprocessed the PCR reads with MiXCR, giving one entry per CDR3 protein. The sample records approximately 30,000 distinct CDR3 sequences, about 6.3% being singletons. Germline V gene lookup returns CDR1 SEHNR and CDR2 FQNEAQ (reference sequence). The V gene lost 5 bases and the J gene lost 4 bases, with 14 bases spanning the gap. The CDR3 length is 15 residues. In its sample, this clonotype was seen many times. Its antigen is undetermined. This clonotype originated in a male patient between 10 and 17 years old who had a stem cell transplant for acute myeloid leukemia, so the T cells may come from the graft donor. Sequenced material: PBMCs, mostly from graft donor cells, taken 180 days after TCRalphabeta/CD19-depleted stem cell transplant. The V call is TRBV7-9, the J call TRBJ2-2; possible D gene TRBD2, 6 bases. Here the CDR3 DNA reads TGTGCCAGCAGCCGCGGGACGCCTCTCACCGGGGAGCTGTTTTTT. Translation gives CASSRGTPLTGELFF.